The clone carrying this T cell receptor beta chain was counted a few times. Trimming took 1 base from V and 2 from J, leaving 6 bases between them. Germline CDR1 MGHRA, CDR2 YSYEKL. CDR3 length: 14 residues. The source of the sample is a study of T cells in Graves' hyperthyroidism and ophthalmopathy. TCR beta CDR3 regions were amplified from RNA. With the HTBI primer set, the TCR CDR3 went through a first round of RT-PCR. Via MiXCR, TCRdb re-called the multiplex PCR reads, giving one row per CDR3 protein. This repertoire shows approximately 560,000 distinct CDR3 sequences, more than 15% found once; its top ten account for around 7.3%.

The receptor was isolated from a woman aged 25 to 39 with Graves' hyperthyroidism. V is TRBV4-1 and J is TRBJ2-1; no definite D call. The specimen sequenced was blood. The CDR3, as DNA: TGCGCCAGCAGCCAAGGGGGAACCTACAATGAGCAGTTCTTC. It specifies CASSQGGTYNEQFF.